In its sample, the clone carrying this TCR beta chain was seen a few times. The antigen is undetermined. This sample is drawn from a study of T-cell reconstitution after alpha-beta-depleted transplantation in children. Overall study findings and caveats: T-cell numbers and diversity one year post-transplant derived largely from freshly generated T cells. The origin of high day-60 TCRbeta diversity in some patients lay in surviving recipient T cells and thymic progenitors. The origin of alpha-beta T cells about two months after transplant was reportedly several hundred expanded graft clones.

As it was prepared, the TCRbeta library received unique molecular identifiers. In TCRdb, the PCR reads were re-called with MiXCR into one record per CDR3 protein. This sample carries 110,000 or so distinct CDR3 sequences, 6.4% of them seen once, and the ten largest clones take approximately 25%. The sequence was obtained from a male patient between 2 and 15 years old who had a stem cell transplant for acute lymphoblastic leukemia, so the T cells may come from the graft donor. Sequences were derived from PBMCs, mostly from graft donor cells, sampled 360 days after TCRalphabeta/CD19-depleted stem cell transplant.

The CDR3 coding sequence is TGTGCCAGCAGTTTGAGACTTTACAATGAGCAGTTCTTC. It codes for CASSLRLYNEQFF. The chain links TRBV28 to TRBJ2-1; D ambiguous. The CDR3 loop spans 13 amino acids. Between the trimmed V and J ends, which lost 3 bases and 4 bases, there was a span of 7 bases. The germline V gene has CDR1 MDHEN and CDR2 SYDVKM.